This TCR beta chain was observed in a study of T cells after yellow fever vaccination. Overall study: Low-cell-number fractions underwent preparation using SMART-Seq v4 Ultra Low Input.

This clonotype was detected ten times or more. Its specificity is not known. This CDR3 contains 14 residues. Germline loops: CDR1 SGHTA, CDR2 FQGNSA. The V and J ends lost 5 bases and 5 bases, in that order; junction bases with no gene match: 8. Findings of the study overall: Among all clonotypes, a small share was observed in both CD4 and CD8 compartments.

The authors made TCR cDNA by 5'RACE template switching, adding a universal primer site and UMIs. TCRdb recomputed calls from the 5' RACE reads with MiXCR, one row per CDR3 protein. The sample lists 320,000 or so distinct CDR3 sequences, roughly 7.5% seen once, with roughly 18% in the top ten. The source was PBMCs, collected roughly 46 days after the first yellow fever vaccination. The genes are TRBV7-2 and TRBJ2-5; 7 positions match TRBD2. This TCR came from a man between 18 and 35 years old who received the YFV17D yellow fever vaccine. This chain's CDR3 is CASSLLAMDETQYF. CDR3 DNA sequence: TGTGCCAGCAGCCTACTAGCGATGGATGAGACCCAGTACTTC.